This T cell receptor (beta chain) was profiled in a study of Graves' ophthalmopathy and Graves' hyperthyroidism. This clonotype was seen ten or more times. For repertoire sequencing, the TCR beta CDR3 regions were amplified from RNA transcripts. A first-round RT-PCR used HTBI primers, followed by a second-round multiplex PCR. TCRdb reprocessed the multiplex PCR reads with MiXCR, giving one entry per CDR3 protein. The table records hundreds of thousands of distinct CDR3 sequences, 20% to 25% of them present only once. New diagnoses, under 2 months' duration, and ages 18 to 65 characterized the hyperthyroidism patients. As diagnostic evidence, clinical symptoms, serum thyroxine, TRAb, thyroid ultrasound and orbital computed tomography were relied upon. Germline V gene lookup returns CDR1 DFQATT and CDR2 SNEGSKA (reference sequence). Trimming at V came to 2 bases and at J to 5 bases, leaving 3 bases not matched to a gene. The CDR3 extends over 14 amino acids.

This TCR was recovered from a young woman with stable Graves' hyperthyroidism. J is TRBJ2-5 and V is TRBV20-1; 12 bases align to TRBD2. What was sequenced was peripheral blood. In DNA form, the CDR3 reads TGCAGTGCTAGAAAACTAGCGGGAGGCGAGACCCAGTACTTC. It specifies CSARKLAGGETQYF.